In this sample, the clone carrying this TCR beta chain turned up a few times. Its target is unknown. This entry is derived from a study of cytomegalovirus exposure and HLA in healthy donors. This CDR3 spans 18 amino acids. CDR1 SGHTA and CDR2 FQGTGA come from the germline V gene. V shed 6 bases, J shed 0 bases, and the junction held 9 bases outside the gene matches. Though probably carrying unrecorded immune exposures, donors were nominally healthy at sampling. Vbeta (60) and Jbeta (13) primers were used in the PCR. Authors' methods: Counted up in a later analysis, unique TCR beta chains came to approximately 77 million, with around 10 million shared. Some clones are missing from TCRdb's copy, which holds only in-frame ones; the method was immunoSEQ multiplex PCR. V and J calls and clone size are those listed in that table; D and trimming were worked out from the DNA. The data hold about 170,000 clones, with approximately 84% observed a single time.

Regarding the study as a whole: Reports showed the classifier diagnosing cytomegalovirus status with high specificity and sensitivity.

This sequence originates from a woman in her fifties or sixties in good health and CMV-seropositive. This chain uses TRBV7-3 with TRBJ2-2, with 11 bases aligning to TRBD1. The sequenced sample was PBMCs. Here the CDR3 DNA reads TGTGCCAGCAGTCCAATCGGACAGGGGGCCTCGAACACCGGGGAGCTGTTTTTT. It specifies CASSPIGQGASNTGELFF.